This TCR beta chain originates from a study of shared clonotypes between healthy human individuals. Background on the study: Per donor, CD8 memory used one plate, CD8 naive used two, CD4 memory used three and CD4 naive used three.

Only CD45RO-negative cells positively selected for CCR7 counted as naive CD8 cells, so terminally differentiated effector memory CD45RA+ cells were excluded. V was trimmed by 3 bases and J by 4 bases, leaving 6 bases between them. CDR1 is SEHNR, CDR2 FQNEAQ, per germline (reference sequence). The length of the CDR3 is 12 residues. This clone has a handful of counts. Clones were read by immunoSEQ multiplex PCR, and TCRdb kept only the in-frame ones, dropping some. The data show about 2.1 million clones, 85% to 95% seen once. This chain joins TRBV7-9 and TRBJ1-2; TRBD1 is a possible D gene (5 bases). This clonotype was sampled from a young man in good health. Some clones in this sample may be carry-over from other donors' samples. Source material: naive CD8+ T cells from PBMCs. CDR3 sequence: CASSFDSYGYTF. CDR3 sequence (DNA): TGTGCCAGCAGCTTTGACAGCTATGGCTACACCTTC.